This TCR beta chain was obtained from a study of monozygotic twins with inflammatory bowel disease. Study results and caveats: Researchers report that IBD patients shared fewer clonotypes with others than healthy twins, especially amid disease activity.

The CDR3 loop spans 13 amino acids. Germline V gene lookup returns CDR1 KGHDR and CDR2 SFDVKD. Each sample's cDNA came from eight separate reactions. A 6-nucleotide sample barcode was carried by the UMIs, which template switching added. TCRdb re-called the 5' RACE reads and shows each CDR3 protein once, DNA omitted. Its table records about 380,000 distinct CDR3 sequences. In regard to this clonotype: Its antigen remains unidentified.

What was sequenced was blood. The chain employs TRBV24-1 and TRBJ2-4. The sequence was obtained from a human donor with ulcerative colitis or Crohn's disease, or a healthy co-twin of an affected twin (not recorded which). CDR3 residues: CATSDLGSHIQYF.